A selection of T cell receptor beta chains follows, all from one sample in a study of blood T cell repertoires in COVID-19. Repertoires were generated with immunoSEQ multiplex PCR, while TCRdb's copy carries only in-frame clones and drops some. The repertoire holds about 160,000 clones, with roughly nine tenths as singletons. Sequenced input: peripheral blood. These receptor sequences come from a woman aged 60 to 75 with active or convalescent COVID-19. The CDR3 runs from the conserved cysteine through the conserved F or W. Each record gives: CDR3 DNA, CDR3 protein, clone size, J gene, CDR3 length, D gene, V gene. The D gene is left open where the match is weak. Rows may omit the clone size; those that give it use once, few, many or a size class.

TGTGCCAGCAGCGATAATAGCGCCGGGGAGCTGTTTTTT,CASSDNSAGELFF,-,TRBJ2-2,13,-,TRBV11-3
TGTGCCAGCAGCCGGACCGGGACAGGGTTCGAGCAGTACTTC,CASSRTGTGFEQYF,-,TRBJ2-7,14,TRBD1,TRBV7-3
TGTGCCAGCAGCCTGGGACAGGGGTCCTATGGCTACACCTTC,CASSLGQGSYGYTF,-,TRBJ1-2,14,TRBD1,TRBV5-5
TGTGCCAGCAGCTTAGGGGAGAACACAGATACGCAGTATTTT,CASSLGENTDTQYF,-,TRBJ2-3,14,-,TRBV7-2
TGCGCCAGCAGCCAACAACAGATGAACACTGAAGCTTTCTTT,CASSQQQMNTEAFF,-,TRBJ1-1,14,-,TRBV4-3
TGTGCTAGTGGTTTGCCCGGACAGATTGAAGCTTTCTTT,CASGLPGQIEAFF,-,TRBJ1-1,13,-,TRBV12-5
TGCGCCAGCAGTTCCGGGACACCCAACAATGAGCAGTTCTTC,CASSSGTPNNEQFF,-,TRBJ2-1,14,-,TRBV5-1
TGTGCCAGTATGCAGGGGGCGGGCAATCAGCCCCAGCATTTT,CASMQGAGNQPQHF,-,TRBJ1-5,14,TRBD1,TRBV19
TGTGCCAGCAGCTTAGCGGGGGGTGGAAACACCATATATTTT,CASSLAGGGNTIYF,-,TRBJ1-3,14,-,TRBV7-2
TGTGCCAGCAGTCTACAGCAGGGGAACACTGAAGCTTTCTTT,CASSLQQGNTEAFF,-,TRBJ1-1,14,-,TRBV6-5
TGTGCCAGCAGTTACGCGGGACGGCATAATGAAAAACTGTTTTTT,CASSYAGRHNEKLFF,-,TRBJ1-4,15,-,TRBV6-5
TGTGCCAGCTGCGACTTATACAATGAGCAGTTCTTC,CASCDLYNEQFF,-,TRBJ2-1,12,-,TRBV2
TGTGCCAGCACCGCTAACACCGGAGGTGGAGCTTTCTTT,CASTANTGGGAFF,-,TRBJ1-1,13,-,TRBV25-1
TGTGCCAGCAGTTTAGCGGGGCTAGGCGAGCAGTACTTC,CASSLAGLGEQYF,-,TRBJ2-7,13,-,TRBV12-3/TRBV12-4
TGTGCCAGCAGTAGAACAGGGCCCGGGGAGCTGTTTTTT,CASSRTGPGELFF,-,TRBJ2-2,13,-,TRBV6-5
TGTGCCAGCAGCCCTCAGGGGCCTTTTGGCTACACCTTC,CASSPQGPFGYTF,-,TRBJ1-2,13,-,TRBV11-2
TGTGCCAGCACCCAGGACAGGGGCGGCGAGCAGTACTTC,CASTQDRGGEQYF,-,TRBJ2-7,13,TRBD1,TRBV11-2
TGTGCCAGTAGCCAGGACAACCGGTTTTCTAACTATGGCTACACCTTC,CASSQDNRFSNYGYTF,-,TRBJ1-2,16,-,TRBV19
TGCGCCAGCAGTGAGTCGGCGCCAGGCTCTGGAAACACCATATATTTT,CASSESAPGSGNTIYF,-,TRBJ1-3,16,-,TRBV10-2
TGTGCCAGCAGCTACGGGGGGCGTATCACCGGGGAGCTGTTTTTT,CASSYGGRITGELFF,-,TRBJ2-2,15,-,TRBV9
TGTGCCATCACCGGCACAGTTGGGCAGCCCCAGCATTTT,CAITGTVGQPQHF,-,TRBJ1-5,13,-,TRBV10-3
TGTGCCTGGAGCCCCGACAGGACCCCTTATAGCAATCAGCCCCAGCATTTT,CAWSPDRTPYSNQPQHF,-,TRBJ1-5,17,-,TRBV30
TGTGCCAGTAGACAGGGTTTGAACACTGAAGCTTTCTTT,CASRQGLNTEAFF,once,TRBJ1-1,13,TRBD1,TRBV10-3
TGTGCCAGCAGCCCGTCATACGGGCAGACAGCTCCTGGCTACACCTTC,CASSPSYGQTAPGYTF,-,TRBJ1-2,16,-,TRBV3-1/TRBV3-2